A single sample gave rise to the 9 T cell receptor beta chains below, sequenced in a study of identical twins. TCRdb re-called the 5' RACE reads through MiXCR, storing one row per CDR3 protein. This table has 450,000 or so distinct CDR3 sequences, roughly an eighth appearing once. The data were also submitted as part of a second study, on yellow fever vaccine responses in identical twins.

Input material: CD4+ T cells sorted from blood. The origin of the receptors is a woman aged 18 to 35 in good health.

The chain recombines TRBV4-1 with TRBJ2-5; TRBD2 aligns across 10 bases. The V segment lost 4 bases and the J segment 2 bases; nucleotides outside the gene matches: 13. Germline V lookup: CDR1 MGHRA, CDR2 YSYEKL. The CDR3 is made up of 18 amino acids. DNA of the CDR3: TGCGCCAGCAGCCCCGGGAGATTAGCGGGGGGCGGACAAGAGACCCAGTACTTC. Translating it yields CASSPGRLAGGGQETQYF.

The chain uses TRBV29-1 and TRBJ2-2; D is perhaps TRBD1 (5 bases). V was clipped by 4 bases and J by 7 bases, with 7 bases between them. Germline CDR1 and CDR2: SQVTM and ANQGSEA. The CDR3 totals 11 residues. The CDR3 coding sequence is TGCAGCGTTGCAGGGTACGGGGAGCTGTTTTTT. Its translation: CSVAGYGELFF.

The CDR3, as DNA: TGCAGTGCCCCTAGGGCAGATACGCAGTATTTT. Translation gives CSAPRADTQYF. This chain joins TRBV20-1 and TRBJ2-3; D call uncertain. The CDR3 runs to 11 residues. Germline lookup yields CDR1 DFQATT and CDR2 SNEGSKA (reference sequence). Trimming took 6 bases from V and 4 from J, leaving 8 bases between them.

V is TRBV11-2 and J is TRBJ2-5, with 10 bases identical to TRBD2. The CDR3 covers 16 residues. Germline values: CDR1 SGHAT, CDR2 FQNNGV. The V segment lost 6 bases and the J segment 5 bases; nucleotides outside the gene matches: 12. CDR3 residues: CASRSVRGLAYETQYF. Written as DNA, the CDR3 is TGTGCCAGCAGATCAGTCAGGGGACTAGCGTATGAGACCCAGTACTTC.

This clonotype was seen more than once but under ten times. The chain joins TRBV6-2 or TRBV6-3 to TRBJ2-3; 7 bases are a match to TRBD2. V lost 6 bases to trimming and J lost 2 bases; unmatched junction nucleotides: 5. Germline V gene data show CDR1 as MNHEY and CDR2 as SVGEGT. The CDR3 length is 14 residues. In DNA, the CDR3 is TGTGCCAGCAGCTCTAGCGGACCCACAGATACGCAGTATTTT. It encodes CASSSSGPTDTQYF.

This clonotype was recorded a few times. The chain couples TRBV6-1 to TRBJ2-7, with D perhaps matching TRBD1 (6 bases). Germline loops: CDR1 MNHNS, CDR2 SASEGT. The ends were cut back, 6 bases at V and 2 bases at J, with 11 bases in the middle. CDR3 length: 13 residues. CDR3: CASRTTGTYEQYF. DNA of the CDR3: TGTGCCAGCAGGACGACAGGTACCTACGAGCAGTACTTC.

The V gene is TRBV28, the J gene TRBJ1-6, with 9 nucleotides matching TRBD1. This CDR3 is built from 14 residues. Per the germline V gene, CDR1 is MDHEN and CDR2 is SYDVKM. The V and J ends lost 6 bases and 5 bases, in that order; junction bases with no gene match: 2. Here the CDR3 reads CASRGTGNNSPLHF. Written as DNA, the CDR3 is TGTGCCAGCAGGGGGACAGGGAATAATTCACCCCTCCACTTT.

This clonotype came up once. This chain connects TRBV6-2 or TRBV6-3 to TRBJ2-5, with D maybe TRBD2 (6 bases). V lost 11 bases, J lost 2 bases, and 12 bases lay in between. Germline V gives CDR1 MNHEY, CDR2 SVGEGT. The CDR3 is made up of 12 amino acids. The DNA of the CDR3 is TGTGCCGTCGCGAGCGGGCAAGAGACCCAGTACTTC. Amino acids: CAVASGQETQYF.

This clonotype came up many times. This rearrangement joins TRBV5-1 to TRBJ2-5, with TRBD1 identical over 7 bases. V was pared by 4 bases and J by 1 base, with 4 bases of the junction left unmatched. CDR3 size: 14 residues. Per the germline V gene, CDR1 is SGHRS and CDR2 is YFSETQ. Here the CDR3 reads CASSPGQAQETQYF. The CDR3 bases are TGCGCCAGCAGCCCCGGACAGGCCCAAGAGACCCAGTACTTC.